The 25 T cell receptor beta chains in this list originate from one sample, sequenced in a study of blood T cells in healthy people across ages (dated by TCRdb to about 2015). The receptor library was made with 5' RACE. TCRdb records Illumina HiSeq 2500 as the sequencer. A second PCR of about 7 to 12 cycles was run with a J-beta primer mix and a sample-barcoded 5' primer. The public reads were reanalyzed by TCRdb: fastp trimming at Q25, MiXCR alignment, in-frame beta chains only. Rows with one shared CDR3 protein collapse into an entry with the most common genes and DNA. The sample table records about 900,000 distinct CDR3 sequences; 45% to 50% of these occur just once. Jointly, the top ten make up roughly 13% of the sample. The sequenced sample was blood. The source is a man in his thirties or forties in good health.

The rearrangement uses TRBV20-1 and TRBJ1-4, with TRBD1 identical over 9 bases. The V gene end was trimmed by 3 bases and the J gene end by 5 bases; junction bases not matched to a gene: 10. The V gene's germline CDR1 is DFQATT and CDR2 SNEGSKA (reference sequence). The CDR3 runs to 16 residues. The CDR3 DNA reads as TGCAGTGCTAGCTGGACAGGGGCGCTCCGGAATGAAAAACTGTTTTTT. Encoded protein: CSASWTGALRNEKLFF.

This clonotype was found a few times. CDR3 DNA: TGCAGCGTGGGGATCGGGGGTACAGGCAATCAGCCCCAGCATTTT. Its translation is CSVGIGGTGNQPQHF. The V and J genes are TRBV29-1 and TRBJ1-5; perhaps TRBD1 as D (5 bases). The CDR3 is 15 amino acids. The V gene's germline CDR1 is SQVTM and CDR2 ANQGSEA. The V and J ends lost 6 bases and 2 bases respectively, with 17 bases between them.

This clonotype was seen just once. The J gene is TRBJ2-7, the V gene TRBV5-1; the D call may be TRBD1 or TRBD2 (5 bases each). TRBJ2-5 matches the DNA end more closely, so the J call is doubtful. The CDR3 has 15 residues. CDR1 SGHRS and CDR2 YFSETQ come from the germline V gene. CDR3 sequence (DNA): TGCGCCAGCAGCTTAATAGGGACCCTCCAGGAGACCCAGTACTTC. Its protein product is CASSLIGTLQETQYF.

The CDR3 protein is CASSGSSRGEKLFF. Written as DNA, the CDR3 is TGTGCCAGCAGTGGTTCCTCTCGTGGGGAAAAACTGTTTTTT. V is TRBV25-1 and J is TRBJ1-4; D unclear. V shed 4 bases and J shed 8 bases, with 14 bases lying between them. Germline CDR1 and CDR2: MGHDK and SYGVNS. The CDR3 runs to 14 residues.

Worth noting for this clonotype: With a much larger clone just one base away, this may be a read error. V usage is TRBV2 and J usage is TRBJ1-2; 8 nucleotides match TRBD1. CDR3 length equals 14 residues. The germline V gene has CDR1 SNHLY and CDR2 FYNNEI. After removal of 3 bases from V and 4 bases from J, the junction contained 4 bases not matched to a gene. CDR3 sequence (DNA): TGTGCCAGCAGTGAGGGACAGGTGGTCTATGGCTACACCTTC. Protein: CASSEGQVVYGYTF. Together with reference TRBV2 and TRBJ1-2, the CDR3 gives the full variable domain: EPEVTQTPSHQVTQMGQEVILRCVPISNHLYFYWYRQILGQKVEFLVSFYNNEISEKSEIFDDQFSVERPDGSNFTLKIRSTKLEDSAMYFCASSEGQVVYGYTFGSGTRLTVV.

In DNA form, the CDR3 reads TGTGCCAGCAGCCACTGGGGGGCCCAGGATACGCAGTATTTT. Amino acid sequence: CASSHWGAQDTQYF. The V call is TRBV3-1, the J call TRBJ2-3, with D perhaps being TRBD1 or TRBD2 (6 bases each). Trimming stripped 3 bases from V and 6 bases from J, with 13 bases between. The CDR3 loop spans 14 amino acids. Looked up from germline, CDR1 is LGHDT and CDR2 is YNNKEL (reference sequence).

The chain uses TRBV3-1 and TRBJ2-4; 10 positions agree with TRBD2. The ends lost 4 bases at V and 2 bases at J; junction bases unmatched: 8. This CDR3 spans 17 amino acids. The germline CDR1 and CDR2 sequences are LGHDT and YNNKEL (reference sequence). As DNA, the CDR3 is TGTGCCAGCAGCCCAGCGGGACTAGCGTTAACCAAAAACATTCAGTACTTC. It codes for CASSPAGLALTKNIQYF.

There are a few counts of this clonotype. The chain couples TRBV27 to TRBJ2-7; 8 nucleotides align to TRBD1. Germline loops: CDR1 MNHEY, CDR2 SMNVEV (reference sequence). V shed 6 bases and J 6 bases; nucleotides not matched to a gene: 7. This CDR3 has 13 residues. The CDR3 nucleotides are TGTGCCAGCAGACCGGGACAGGTAGGCGAGCAGTACTTC. Its translation is CASRPGQVGEQYF.

A few counts support this clonotype. Here the CDR3 reads CASGAGQPYEQYF. The CDR3 nucleotides are TGTGCCAGCGGCGCCGGACAGCCCTACGAGCAGTACTTC. The chain combines TRBV3-1 with TRBJ2-7, with a weak D call TRBD1 (6 bases). Germline CDR1 is LGHDT and CDR2 is YNNKEL (reference sequence). The CDR3 runs 13 residues. Between the trimmed V and J ends, which lost 8 bases and 2 bases, there was a span of 13 bases.

This clonotype occurred a few times. CDR3 DNA: TGTGCCACCAGCAGCGGCGGTAGCAATCAGCCCCAGCATTTT. Residues: CATSSGGSNQPQHF. This chain joins TRBV15 and TRBJ1-5; no definite D call. The CDR3 runs to 14 residues. Germline CDR1 is LNHNV and CDR2 is YYDKDF (reference sequence). The V gene lost 3 bases and the J gene lost 0 bases, with 6 bases spanning the gap. Looking up the rest from reference TRBV15 and TRBJ1-5 gives the full variable domain: DAMVIQNPRYQVTQFGKPVTLSCSQTLNHNVMYWYQQKSSQAPKLLFHYYDKDFNNEADTPDNFQSRRPNTSFCFLDIRSPGLGDTAMYLCATSSGGSNQPQHFGDGTRLSIL.

The CDR3 coding sequence is TGTGCCAGCTCACCGAGGGCTAGTGAAGAGACCCAGTACTTC. Protein: CASSPRASEETQYF. The chain links TRBV18 to TRBJ2-5, with D possibly being TRBD2 (5 bases). V lost 3 bases, J lost 3 bases, and 11 bases lay in between. The length of the CDR3 is 14 residues. Germline CDR1 reads KGHSH; CDR2 reads LQKENI.

The rearrangement uses TRBV11-2 and TRBJ2-1, with TRBD2 matching 8 bases. Germline V gene lookup returns CDR1 SGHAT and CDR2 FQNNGV. This CDR3 region has 12 residues. Trimming at V came to 1 base and at J to 13 bases, leaving 3 bases not matched to a gene. This chain's CDR3 is CASSLGGLGQFF. CDR3 nucleotides: TGTGCCAGCAGCTTAGGGGGACTAGGACAGTTCTTC. Drawing the rest from reference TRBV11-2 and TRBJ2-1, the complete variable domain is EAGVAQSPRYKIIEKRQSVAFWCNPISGHATLYWYQQILGQGPKLLIQFQNNGVVDDSQLPKDRFSAERLKGVDSTLKIQPAKLEDSAVYLCASSLGGLGQFFGPGTRLTVL.

V is TRBV27 and J is TRBJ1-1; no reliable D call. Trimming pared 0 bases from V and 6 bases from J, leaving 14 bases between. The CDR3 covers 15 residues. Germline V gene lookup returns CDR1 MNHEY and CDR2 SMNVEV (reference sequence). CDR3 nucleotides: TGTGCCAGCAGTTTATCCACAGCGCCCGGTGCTGAAGCTTTCTTT. Its protein product is CASSLSTAPGAEAFF.

About this clonotype: An end of the junction does not agree with germline; a read error may underlie this. This chain joins TRBV12-3 or TRBV12-4 and TRBJ2-4; no reliable D call. CDR3 length: 8 residues. The CDR3 nucleotides read TGTGCCAGCAGCCAACCCAACTTC. Translation gives CASSQPNF.

V gene TRBV9 combines with J gene TRBJ1-5; weak D call: TRBD1 (5 bases). Per germline, CDR1 SGDLS and CDR2 YYNGEE. This CDR3 contains 16 residues. Trimming took off 4 bases at V and 0 bases at J, with 14 bases between the two ends. CDR3: CASSPGGGYSNQPQHF. CDR3 DNA sequence: TGTGCCAGCAGCCCCGGCGGGGGATATAGCAATCAGCCCCAGCATTTT.

In regard to this clonotype: One end of the junction varies from germline; a read error may be responsible. The genes are TRBV4-1 and TRBJ1-1, with D hard to call. Germline CDR1 and CDR2: MGHRA and YSYEKL. The CDR3 consists of 16 residues. CDR3 in DNA: TGCACCAGCAGCCCGTGGGCCGGTCTCATGAACACTGAAGCTTTCTTT. Its translation is CTSSPWAGLMNTEAFF.

The rearrangement uses TRBV10-3 and TRBJ2-7; either TRBD1 or TRBD2 may supply D (6 bases each). V lost 3 bases to trimming and J lost 0 bases, with 9 bases between them. This CDR3 is 14 amino acids long. Germline assignment: CDR1 ENHRY and CDR2 SYGVKD. DNA for the CDR3: TGTGCCATCAGTGATGGAGGGGGCTCCTACGAGCAGTACTTC. Amino acids: CAISDGGGSYEQYF.

The chain joins TRBV20-1 to TRBJ1-1; 7 nucleotides match TRBD1. Unmatched junction bases numbered 10, after V lost 6 bases and J lost 0 bases. The CDR3 loop spans 15 amino acids. The germline gives CDR1 DFQATT, CDR2 SNEGSKA (reference sequence). DNA of the CDR3: TGCAGTGCCGTCCCGGGACAGATACTGAACACTGAAGCTTTCTTT. It specifies CSAVPGQILNTEAFF.

This clonotype was seen ten or more times. The J gene is TRBJ2-7, the V gene TRBV9; 10 nucleotides line up with TRBD1. The CDR3 has 15 amino acids. Germline V gene lookup returns CDR1 SGDLS and CDR2 YYNGEE. The trim removed 4 bases at V and 1 base at J, leaving 5 bases unmatched. CDR3 sequence: CASSLGQGPSYEQYF. The CDR3 bases are TGTGCCAGCAGCTTGGGACAGGGGCCTTCCTACGAGCAGTACTTC.

The chain links TRBV18 to TRBJ2-7, with TRBD1 matching over 8 bases. This CDR3 spans 13 amino acids. J was trimmed by 9 bases and V by 3 bases; bases with no gene match: 7. In germline, CDR1 is KGHSH, CDR2 LQKENI. CDR3 sequence: CASSPDDRGGQYF. The DNA of the CDR3 is TGTGCCAGCTCACCGGACGACAGGGGCGGGCAGTACTTC. The variable domain in full, with the rest retrieved from reference TRBV18 and TRBJ2-7, is NAGVMQNPRHLVRRRGQEARLRCSPMKGHSHVYWYRQLPEEGLKFMVYLQKENIIDESGMPKERFSAEFPKEGPSILRIQQVVRGDSAAYFCASSPDDRGGQYFGPGTRLTVT.

Only a few counts were recorded for this clonotype. CDR3 in DNA: TGCAGTGCTAGAGTACGGGACAGGGGATTTGGTGGCACAGATACGCAGTATTTT. It is translated as CSARVRDRGFGGTDTQYF. The chain recombines TRBV20-1 with TRBJ2-3; TRBD1 agrees at 10 bases. This CDR3 is built from 18 residues. CDR1 is DFQATT, CDR2 SNEGSKA, per germline (reference sequence). The V and J ends lost 1 base and 1 base, in that order; junction bases with no gene match: 11.

This chain connects TRBV10-3 to TRBJ2-5; D perhaps matches TRBD1 (6 bases). CDR1 is ENHRY, CDR2 SYGVKD, per germline. CDR3 length: 17 residues. Trimming cost V 0 bases and J 4 bases, with 18 bases left between them. The CDR3 coding sequence is TGTGCCATCAGTGAGTCTCAACCGTTACAGGGAATAGAGACCCAGTACTTC. Translation: CAISESQPLQGIETQYF.

This clonotype was seen a handful of times. The V gene is TRBV20-1, the J gene TRBJ1-1; D might be TRBD1 (5 bases). The CDR3 covers 14 residues. V lost 6 bases and J 5 bases, leaving 19 bases between the germline ends. Germline-derived CDR1 and CDR2 are DFQATT and SNEGSKA (reference sequence). The CDR3 sequence: CSASQGQAVTEAFF. CDR3 coding DNA: TGCAGTGCCTCCCAGGGTCAAGCTGTGACTGAAGCTTTCTTT.

Worth noting for this clonotype: Being one base from a much bigger clone, this may be a read error. This rearrangement joins TRBV27 to TRBJ2-5; no clear D gene. The CDR3 is 14 residues long. Germline CDR1 is MNHEY and CDR2 is SMNVEV (reference sequence). The V end was cut by 5 bases, the J end by 0 bases, with 10 bases between. The CDR3 sequence: CASSVTRYQETQYF. In DNA form, the CDR3 reads TGTGCCAGCAGTGTAACACGTTACCAAGAGACCCAGTACTTC.

This clonotype was seen many times. The genes are TRBV13 and TRBJ2-5; no firm D call. Trimming left V 4 bases short and J 5 bases short, with 8 bases between. The CDR3 extends over 12 amino acids. Germline V gives CDR1 PRHDT, CDR2 FYEKMQ (reference sequence). CDR3 in amino acids: CASSSGVETQYF. CDR3 bases: TGTGCCAGCAGCTCTGGGGTTGAGACCCAGTACTTC.